What follows are 3 T cell receptor beta chains derived from one specimen sequenced in a study of cytomegalovirus exposure and HLA in healthy donors. PCR primers comprised 60 Vbeta and 13 Jbeta primers. Measured with immunoSEQ multiplex PCR; TCRdb has only the in-frame clones, and not every one. This table holds about 160,000 clones, 85% found once. What was sequenced was PBMCs. These receptors came from a man in his late teens or twenties in good health and CMV-seropositive.

The genes are TRBV7-2 and TRBJ1-5, with D perhaps TRBD1 (6 bases). With 4 bases removed from V and 2 bases from J, the gap between germline ends came to 12 bases. CDR1 is SGHTA, CDR2 FQGNSA, per germline. The CDR3 runs 15 residues. CDR3: CASSSQGGGNQPQHF. DNA of the CDR3: TGTGCCAGCAGCTCACAGGGTGGGGGCAATCAGCCCCAGCATTTT.

This sequence joins TRBV6-5 and TRBJ1-2; D unresolved. Germline V gene data show CDR1 as MNHEY and CDR2 as SVGAGI. The CDR3 is made up of 15 amino acids. Trimming left V 6 bases short and J 6 bases short, with 20 bases between. This chain's CDR3 is CASSPVRGEFDGYTF. CDR3 in DNA: TGTGCCAGCAGCCCAGTCCGGGGAGAGTTCGATGGCTACACCTTC.

V gene TRBV13 combines with J gene TRBJ1-1; 7 nucleotides align to TRBD1. The CDR3 sequence is 14 residues long. Germline CDR1 and CDR2: PRHDT and FYEKMQ (reference sequence). J was trimmed by 3 bases and V by 6 bases; bases with no gene match: 7. The CDR3 sequence: CASSPRGPDTEAFF. The CDR3 coding sequence is TGTGCCAGCAGTCCAAGGGGGCCGGACACTGAAGCTTTCTTT.